This T cell receptor (beta chain) came from a study of cytomegalovirus exposure and HLA in healthy donors. The table lists this clone with a few counts. Amplification used 60 Vbeta primers and 13 Jbeta primers. Sequencing was performed with immunoSEQ multiplex PCR; in TCRdb, only in-frame clones are kept and a portion is missing. The sample lists approximately 180,000 clones; around 80% were seen once. The sequence was obtained from a man younger than 35 in good health and CMV-seronegative. Sequencing was carried out using PBMCs.

The CDR3 here is CASTPQGAKAGELFF. The CDR3 DNA follows: TGCGCCAGCACCCCTCAGGGGGCGAAGGCCGGGGAGCTGTTTTTT. The chain employs TRBV5-1 and TRBJ2-2; the match to TRBD1 covers 8 bases. V lost 6 bases and J lost 6; bases outside the gene matches: 10. Germline CDR1 SGHRS, CDR2 YFSETQ. The CDR3 has 15 amino acids. Together with reference TRBV5-1 and TRBJ2-2, the CDR3 gives the full variable domain: KAGVTQTPRYLIKTRGQQVTLSCSPISGHRSVSWYQQTPGQGLQFLFEYFSETQRNKGNFPGRFSGRQFSNSRSEMNVSTLELGDSALYLCASTPQGAKAGELFFGEGSRLTVL.